This T cell receptor (beta chain) was sequenced for a study of blood T cell repertoires in COVID-19 (dated by TCRdb to 2020 to 2022). Study-wide context: The collaborator samples originated in the United States, Italy and Spain and spanned the acute and convalescent phases of COVID-19. The material from the prospective study consisted of cDNA or gDNA derived from T cells, B-cell-depleted T cells, or PBMCs. Subjects who had been exposed to COVID-19, were actively infected with it, or had recovered from it provided the deeply sampled blood TCRbeta repertoires that made up the dataset. A freely available public database, intended as a resource for researchers studying the immune response to SARS-CoV-2, is where the repertoires were released. The samples were drawn from two sources: the first 160 participants of the ongoing ImmuneRACE study, and 1,254 subjects contributed by 6 global collaborators. The sample metadata nearly always contained a de-identified subject ID, COVID-19 status, age in years and sex. HLA class I and class II types, where available, came from metadata supplied by the sample provider rather than from assay-based typing. Overall results and qualifications from the work: The amount of clinical and demographic metadata varied by source and participant and was provided uncurated.

For this clone: The target of this receptor is not known. It has no much larger one-base neighbor in the sample; base qualities were not kept.

CDR1 and CDR2, per the germline V gene (reference sequence), are SEHNR and FQNEAQ. The V and J ends are trimmed by 3 bases and 6 bases, leaving 12 bases between them. The CDR3 runs 13 residues from the cysteine to the phenylalanine. Just the 39-base CDR3 DNA is kept, in frame starting at base 1. Each collaborating institution followed its own protocols to collect whole blood in K2EDTA tubes. Collaborator samples were shipped for TCRbeta analysis as frozen whole blood, isolated PBMCs, or DNA extracted from either sample type. TCRbeta CDR3 regions were amplified from genomic DNA by means of the immunoSEQ Assay, a bias-controlled multiplex PCR. In the source study's methods: Within the assay, amplification of reference gene primers was used to estimate how many nucleated cells each sample contained. To quantify the absolute abundance of each unique TCRbeta CDR3 rearrangement, sequence reads were collapsed and filtered. For each sample, productive Simpson clonality was calculated by taking the square root of Simpson's diversity index across productive rearrangements. The immuneACCESS repertoire file appears here via TCRdb, limited to in-frame rearrangements. These files lack a portion of the clones; in checked studies, under half of the deficit traces to unresolved V genes, and the cause of the others is not known. V and J calls plus clone size are reproduced from that table; the DNA served to infer D and trimming. In this sample the table shows more than 15,000 clones, around 82% of which occur a single time. The top ten hold roughly a fifth of the sample.

This receptor was taken from a man older than 75 with active COVID-19. This sequence uses TRBV7-9 and TRBJ2-7, with a weak D call of TRBD1 (6 bases match). The material sequenced was peripheral blood. The CDR3 protein sequence reads: CASSFPGESEQYF. The DNA sequence is TGTGCCAGCAGCTTTCCAGGGGAAAGCGAGCAGTACTTC. The reference TRBV7-9 and TRBJ2-7 proteins fill in what lies around the CDR3, so the full variable domain reads DTGVSQNPRHKITKRGQNVTFRCDPISEHNRLYWYRQTLGQGPEFLTYFQNEAQLEKSRLLSDRFSAERPKGSFSTLEIQRTEQGDSAMYLCASSFPGESEQYFGPGTRLTVT.